A selection of T cell receptor beta chains follows, all from one sample in a study of neurological immune-mediated disorders. In TCRdb, the 5' RACE reads were re-called with MiXCR into one record per CDR3 protein. The sample carries some 25,000 distinct CDR3 sequences, roughly 7% recorded once. Sequencing was performed on PBMCs. Source of these receptors: a woman aged 40 to 50 in good health. The CDR3 runs from the conserved cysteine through the conserved F or W. Fields, in order: V gene, D gene, clone size, J gene, CDR3 DNA, CDR3 protein. A D gene is named only where the DNA matches it firmly. Clone size is not always given. Where it is, it says once, few, many or a class for expanded clones.

TRBV30,.,many,TRBJ1-5,TGTGCCTGGAGTGTAAGGGGGGCACCAGGCCAGCCCCAGCATTTT,CAWSVRGAPGQPQHF
TRBV11-3,.,many,TRBJ2-5,TGTGCCAGCAGCCTTGGACAGCAAGAGACCCAGTACTTC,CASSLGQQETQYF
TRBV29-1,.,many,TRBJ2-3,TGCAGCGCCGAGGGGCGGGTACGGACAGATACGCAGTATTTT,CSAEGRVRTDTQYF
TRBV28,TRBD2,medium-sized,TRBJ2-7,TGTGCCAGCAGTTTATATGGGACTAGCGGGGCCTACGAGCAGTACTTC,CASSLYGTSGAYEQYF
TRBV20-1,.,many,TRBJ1-1,TGCAGTGCTAGAGGGGTGACCTGGGGGAACACTGAAGCTTTCTTT,CSARGVTWGNTEAFF
TRBV5-1,.,.,TRBJ2-1,TGCGCCAGCAGCTTGGATGTCAGAAACAACGATCAGTTCTTC,CASSLDVRNNDQFF
TRBV6-5,.,many,TRBJ2-3,TGTGCCAGCAGGCAACGCAAAGAGCGCCCGACAGATACGCAGTATTTT,CASRQRKERPTDTQYF
TRBV3-1,TRBD2,many,TRBJ2-1,TGTGCCAGCAGTCCCACCTCTAGCGGGAGCATCAATGAGCAGTTCTTC,CASSPTSSGSINEQFF
TRBV29-1,.,many,TRBJ2-3,TGCAGCGCCCCGAGCGGGCCTACTAGCACAGATACGCAGTATTTT,CSAPSGPTSTDTQYF
TRBV20-1,.,many,TRBJ2-3,TGCAGTGCTAACACCCGGACCTTCACAGATACGCAGTATTTT,CSANTRTFTDTQYF
TRBV15,.,many,TRBJ1-2,TGTGCCACCAGCAGCTTTACTTCGGACTACACCTTC,CATSSFTSDYTF
TRBV3-1,.,.,TRBJ2-7,TGTGCCAGCAGCCCCCTGCGTGGGAGCTCCTACGAGCAGTACTTC,CASSPLRGSSYEQYF
TRBV5-1,.,many,TRBJ2-7,TGCGCCAGCAGCTCTTCGAGCAGGGTAGTCAACGAGCAGTACTTC,CASSSSSRVVNEQYF
TRBV6-5,TRBD2,many,TRBJ2-1,TGTGCCAGCAGTTACCGGGGACTAGCGGGAGGTCTTGAGCAGTTCTTC,CASSYRGLAGGLEQFF
TRBV29-1,.,many,TRBJ1-1,TGCAGTGTGGGGCAGGTGAACACTGAAGCTTTCTTT,CSVGQVNTEAFF
TRBV4-1,.,many,TRBJ1-2,TGCGCCAGCAGCCAAGACGGCCATTGGGGCAACTATGGCTACACCTTC,CASSQDGHWGNYGYTF
TRBV7-2,.,few,TRBJ1-2,TGTGCCAGCAGCTTAGTCAAAGGGGCTGGTGGCTACACCTTC,CASSLVKGAGGYTF
TRBV5-1,.,many,TRBJ1-4,TGCGCCAGCAGCCTCTCGAGTGCAACTAATGAAAAACTGTTTTTT,CASSLSSATNEKLFF
TRBV16,TRBD1,many,TRBJ2-7,TGTGCCAGCAGTCCCCCGACAGGGGCGGGCGAGCAGTACTTC,CASSPPTGAGEQYF
TRBV28,.,many,TRBJ2-2,TGTGCCAGCATTGACACCGGGGAGCTGTTTTTT,CASIDTGELFF
TRBV7-7,TRBD2,many,TRBJ2-3,TGTGCTAGCAGCCCGCTTAGCGGGAGCGGGACAGATACGCAGTATTTT,CASSPLSGSGTDTQYF
TRBV27,.,many,TRBJ2-2,TGTGCCAGCAGTTTAGGCAGGGGGAACACCGGGGAGCTGTTTTTT,CASSLGRGNTGELFF
TRBV5-8,.,many,TRBJ2-5,TGTGCCAGCAGCTTGTTTCTCCCTGGGGAGACCCAGTACTTC,CASSLFLPGETQYF
TRBV20-1,TRBD2,many,TRBJ2-2,TGCAGTGCCAGGGTAGCGGGTCGCACCGGGGAGCTGTTTTTT,CSARVAGRTGELFF
TRBV7-7,.,many,TRBJ2-2,TGTGCTAGCAGCTTAGCATCGACCGGGGAGCTGTTTTTT,CASSLASTGELFF
TRBV5-5,TRBD1,many,TRBJ1-1,TGTGCCAGCACCCCGGGGGACAGGGAGGTGAACACTGAAGCTTTCTTT,CASTPGDREVNTEAFF
TRBV15,TRBD2,many,TRBJ2-1,TGTGCCACCAGCGTAGGAACGCAAGCGGGAGGGAACAATGAGCAGTTCTTC,CATSVGTQAGGNNEQFF
TRBV6-1,.,many,TRBJ2-2,TGTGCCAGCAGTGAAGCGCGGAGCGGGGAGCTGTTTTTT,CASSEARSGELFF
TRBV7-2,.,many,TRBJ2-3,TGTGCCAGCAGCTCCAGGGGGGGGACTACGGATTATTTT,CASSSRGGTTDYF
TRBV29-1,.,many,TRBJ1-1,TGCAGCGTCGCCGGGACTTTGAACACTGAAGCTTTCTTT,CSVAGTLNTEAFF
TRBV5-4,TRBD2,many,TRBJ2-1,TGTGCCAGCAGTTCTAGCGGGAGGGTTTCGTTCTTC,CASSSSGRVSFF
TRBV7-6,.,many,TRBJ1-1,TGTGCCAGCAGCTTAGAGTTTGCTGAAGCTTTCTTT,CASSLEFAEAFF
TRBV18,.,many,TRBJ2-1,TGTGCCAGCTCACAGGGGAATGAGCAGTTCTTC,CASSQGNEQFF
TRBV28,.,many,TRBJ2-3,TGTGCCAGCGCGAGTCAGGGTATAACAGATACGCAGTATTTT,CASASQGITDTQYF
TRBV11-3,.,many,TRBJ2-1,TGTGCCAGCAGCTACCGGGACGTCGTGTTCTTC,CASSYRDVVFF
TRBV6-4,TRBD2,many,TRBJ2-3,TGTGCCAGCAGTGGACTAGCGGGAGATAAAGATACGCAGTATTTT,CASSGLAGDKDTQYF
TRBV11-2,.,many,TRBJ1-1,TGTGCCAGCAGCTTAGAATCCCCCATCACTGAAGCTTTCTTT,CASSLESPITEAFF
TRBV3-1,.,many,TRBJ1-1,TGTGCCAGCAGCCAAGAGCACACTGAAGCTTTCTTT,CASSQEHTEAFF
TRBV5-5,.,many,TRBJ2-5,TGTGCCAGCAGCTTTCAGTTTGAGACCCAGTACTTC,CASSFQFETQYF
TRBV10-3,.,many,TRBJ2-1,TGTGCCATCAGTGAGCCTAAGTACAATGAGCAGTTCTTC,CAISEPKYNEQFF
TRBV29-1,.,many,TRBJ2-1,TGCAGGACGGAGCGCTCCTACAATGAGCAGTTCTTC,CRTERSYNEQFF
TRBV28,.,medium-sized,TRBJ1-2,TGTGCCAGCCTAAGCGGGACTAACTATGGCTACACCTTC,CASLSGTNYGYTF